One and the same sample provided the 32 T cell receptor beta chains below, sequenced in a study of sequential checkpoint blockade in melanoma. Noted treatment: randomized to nivolumab then ipilimumab (arm A) or the reverse (arm B). Here immunoSEQ multiplex PCR was the method, and the copy in TCRdb shows in-frame clones only, minus some. The sample yields 13,000 or so clones, about 28% seen once. Sample: tumor tissue (inferred from file names), taken from a patient given nivolumab and ipilimumab in sequence. These receptors were obtained from a human donor with melanoma.

The V and J genes are TRBV2 and TRBJ2-5; a weak D match, TRBD2 (5 bases). Germline CDR1 reads SNHLY; CDR2 reads FYNNEI. The CDR3 contains 15 residues. V lost 4 bases and J 1 base, leaving 13 bases between the germline ends. In DNA form, the CDR3 reads TGTGCCAGCAGTGTTGGGGAGAATCCCCAAGAGACCCAGTACTTC. It specifies CASSVGENPQETQYF.

The V call is TRBV11-3, the J call TRBJ1-5; D possibly corresponds to TRBD1 (6 bases). The length of the CDR3 is 16 residues. V lost 4 bases to trimming and J lost 1 base, with 14 bases between them. From germline, CDR1 is SGHNT and CDR2 YENEEA. CDR3 protein: CASSSQGRLSNQPQHF. Here the CDR3 DNA reads TGTGCCAGCAGCTCCCAGGGGCGACTAAGCAATCAGCCCCAGCATTTT.

The chain links TRBV11-3 to TRBJ1-3; D gene uncertain. This CDR3 spans 17 amino acids. Trimming shortened V by 5 bases and J by 0 bases, and 17 bases separated the two germline ends. Germline CDR1 SGHNT, CDR2 YENEEA. In DNA, the CDR3 is TGTGCCAGCAGCCGACGCTTCCGGGGTCCCTCTGGAAACACCATATATTTT. It specifies CASSRRFRGPSGNTIYF. The whole variable domain, remainder taken from reference TRBV11-3 and TRBJ1-3, is EAGVVQSPRYKIIEKKQPVAFWCNPISGHNTLYWYLQNLGQGPELLIRYENEEAVDDSQLPKDRFSAERLKGVDSTLKIQPAELGDSAVYLCASSRRFRGPSGNTIYFGEGSWLTVV.

This clone was picked up a small number of times. This chain's CDR3 is CASSYGSPPSSYNEQFF. The CDR3 DNA reads as TGTGCCAGCAGTTACGGGTCCCCCCCTAGCTCCTACAATGAGCAGTTCTTC. J is TRBJ2-1 and V is TRBV6-8; D not certain. The V and J ends lost 2 bases and 0 bases respectively, with 14 bases between them. Germline V gene lookup returns CDR1 MNHGY and CDR2 SAAAGT. The CDR3 spans 17 residues.

J is TRBJ2-3 and V is TRBV19; 7 bases fit TRBD2. Germline values: CDR1 LNHDA, CDR2 SQIVND (reference sequence). This CDR3 spans 16 amino acids. J gave up 2 bases and V 3 bases, and 8 bases lay outside the gene matches. The CDR3 DNA sequence: TGTGCCAGTAGTATCGGTTCTAGCGGACTCACAGATACGCAGTATTTT. Translating gives CASSIGSSGLTDTQYF.

The rearrangement uses TRBV19 and TRBJ2-3, with 9 positions matching TRBD2. This CDR3 has 15 amino acids. The V and J ends lost 3 bases and 2 bases, in that order; junction bases with no gene match: 3. Germline CDR1 is LNHDA and CDR2 is SQIVND (reference sequence). In DNA, the CDR3 is TGTGCCAGTAGTATGACTAGCGGCAACACAGATACGCAGTATTTT. As protein: CASSMTSGNTDTQYF.

This clone has only a few counts. This rearrangement joins TRBV6-1 to TRBJ2-7; perhaps D is TRBD1 or TRBD2 (5 bases each). Trimming stripped 0 bases from V and 5 bases from J, with 11 bases between. The CDR3 contains 14 residues. Germline V gene data show CDR1 as MNHNS and CDR2 as SASEGT. CDR3 DNA: TGTGCCAGCAGTGAAGCGGCAGGGAGCCACGAGCAGTACTTC. This translates into CASSEAAGSHEQYF.

This clone was observed many times. V is TRBV11-3 and J is TRBJ2-1, with TRBD2 matching over 8 bases. The trim removed 1 base at V and 0 bases at J, leaving 14 bases unmatched. Germline V lookup: CDR1 SGHNT, CDR2 YENEEA. This CDR3 spans 20 amino acids. DNA of the CDR3: TGTGCCAGCAGCTTAGGGGTATGGGCTAGCGGGTGGAGCTCCTACAATGAGCAGTTCTTC. Amino acids: CASSLGVWASGWSSYNEQFF.

Only one count was recorded for this clone. The chain uses TRBV19 and TRBJ1-2; D is possibly TRBD1 (5 bases). Germline assignment: CDR1 LNHDA and CDR2 SQIVND (reference sequence). The CDR3 runs 14 residues. V was cut by 5 bases and J by 10 bases, with 20 bases left in between. The CDR3 nucleotides read TGTGCCAGTAGTGTAACAGGTGCTTCCCCTCCCTACACCTTC. Translated, it gives CASSVTGASPPYTF.

The table lists this clone with a few counts. The chain uses TRBV19 and TRBJ2-3; 8 bases line up with TRBD2. V dropped 3 bases and J dropped 3; count of bases not matched to a gene: 5. Per germline, CDR1 LNHDA and CDR2 SQIVND (reference sequence). The CDR3 is made up of 15 amino acids. This CDR3 is CASSMREERTDTQYF. CDR3 coding DNA: TGTGCCAGTAGTATGCGGGAGGAGAGGACAGATACGCAGTATTTT.

This clone was picked up a small number of times. This rearrangement joins TRBV6-8 to TRBJ2-3, with no clear D. Trimming pared 6 bases from V and 4 bases from J, leaving 11 bases between. Germline V CDR1 and CDR2: MNHGY, SAAAGT. This CDR3 region has 13 residues. CDR3 DNA sequence: TGTGCCAGCAGCCTATATAGGGCAGATACGCAGTATTTT. This codes for CASSLYRADTQYF.

This clone was seen many times. The rearrangement joins TRBV11-3 to TRBJ2-5; D not resolved. CDR3 size: 15 residues. Germline CDR1 is SGHNT and CDR2 is YENEEA. The ends were cut back, 2 bases at V and 1 base at J, with 11 bases in the middle. For the CDR3, the DNA is TGTGCCAGCAGCTTAAGCACAATGTCCCAAGAGACCCAGTACTTC. It is translated as CASSLSTMSQETQYF.

The chain combines TRBV10-3 with TRBJ2-5; D tentatively fits TRBD1 or TRBD2 (5 bases each). CDR1 ENHRY and CDR2 SYGVKD come from the germline V gene. Between the trimmed V and J ends, which lost 2 bases and 5 bases, there was a span of 9 bases. The CDR3 runs to 13 residues. This CDR3 reads CAISEGGRETQYF. In DNA form, the CDR3 reads TGTGCCATCAGTGAGGGGGGTAGGGAGACCCAGTACTTC.

The chain couples TRBV5-1 to TRBJ2-1; 8 nucleotides line up with TRBD1. The CDR3 loop spans 15 amino acids. The V segment lost 7 bases and the J segment 1 base; nucleotides outside the gene matches: 7. Germline V gene sequence: CDR1 SGHRS, CDR2 YFSETQ. CDR3 coding DNA: TGCGCCAGCGGGACAGGCGACCGATCCTACAATGAGCAGTTCTTC. Its protein product is CASGTGDRSYNEQFF.

This clone showed up just a few times. The chain links TRBV9 to TRBJ2-6, with D perhaps being TRBD1 or TRBD2 (9 bases each). There are 20 residues in the CDR3. Germline CDR1 and CDR2: SGDLS and YYNGEE. V lost 2 bases and J 8 bases, leaving 29 bases between the germline ends. The CDR3 bases are TGTGCCAGCAGCGTCGCGGGAGGGGACAGGGCGGTTAAGAGGTCCAACGTCCTGACTTTC. Residues: CASSVAGGDRAVKRSNVLTF.

This clone has a handful of counts. The J gene is TRBJ2-1, the V gene TRBV6-8; D unresolved. The length of the CDR3 is 15 residues. Trimming pared 4 bases from V and 8 bases from J, leaving 18 bases between. CDR1 MNHGY and CDR2 SAAAGT come from the germline V gene. The CDR3 DNA reads as TGTGCCAGCAGTTCCACTAAACGAGTCAGCTATGAGCAGTTCTTC. Its protein is CASSSTKRVSYEQFF.

The V and J genes are TRBV6-8 and TRBJ2-7; D assignment may be TRBD1 or TRBD2 (6 bases each). Trimming took 4 bases from V and 3 from J, leaving 16 bases between them. CDR3 length equals 15 residues. Per the germline V gene, CDR1 is MNHGY and CDR2 is SAAAGT. CDR3 residues: CASSLEQGGHYEQYF. In DNA form, the CDR3 reads TGTGCCAGCAGTTTGGAACAGGGAGGTCACTACGAGCAGTACTTC.

The rearrangement links TRBV5-1 to TRBJ2-1, with 16 bases that match TRBD2. After removal of 4 bases from V and 8 bases from J, the junction contained 9 bases not matched to a gene. CDR1 and CDR2 (germline): SGHRS, YFSETQ. The CDR3 totals 17 residues. The CDR3, as DNA: TGCGCCAGCAGCACCGGGACTAGCGGGAGGGCCTGGGATGAGCAGTTCTTC. Its translation: CASSTGTSGRAWDEQFF. Complete variable domain (other parts from reference TRBV5-1 and TRBJ2-1): KAGVTQTPRYLIKTRGQQVTLSCSPISGHRSVSWYQQTPGQGLQFLFEYFSETQRNKGNFPGRFSGRQFSNSRSEMNVSTLELGDSALYLCASSTGTSGRAWDEQFFGPGTRLTVL.

This clone was found a few times. V gene TRBV6-8 combines with J gene TRBJ2-3, with a weak D call TRBD2 (5 bases). The V gene's germline CDR1 is MNHGY and CDR2 SAAAGT. Trimming left V 2 bases short and J 4 bases short, with 10 bases between. This CDR3 region has 14 residues. CDR3 residues: CASSYGREADTQYF. As DNA, the CDR3 is TGTGCCAGCAGTTACGGCCGGGAAGCAGATACGCAGTATTTT.

This clone was recorded a few times. The rearrangement joins TRBV6-8 to TRBJ1-5; no clear D gene. V lost 2 bases to trimming and J lost 0 bases, with 17 bases between them. This CDR3 is built from 18 residues. Germline V gene data show CDR1 as MNHGY and CDR2 as SAAAGT. CDR3 in DNA: TGTGCCAGCAGTTACGCCGTGAGGAGGGAATATAGCAATCAGCCCCAGCATTTT. Translated, it gives CASSYAVRREYSNQPQHF.

This sequence joins TRBV19 and TRBJ2-1; 11 bases map to TRBD2. V lost 5 bases and J lost 7; bases outside the gene matches: 10. CDR3 length: 16 amino acids. The V gene's germline CDR1 is LNHDA and CDR2 SQIVND (reference sequence). The CDR3 loop reads CASSGSSGRKVNEQFF. CDR3 sequence (DNA): TGTGCCAGTAGTGGCTCTAGCGGGAGGAAAGTAAATGAGCAGTTCTTC.

This clone was counted a few times. The chain employs TRBV6-8 and TRBJ2-3, with a possible D match to TRBD1 (6 bases). CDR3 size: 12 residues. Deletions cut 6 bases from V and 8 bases from J, with 12 bases between. CDR1 is MNHGY and CDR2 is SAAAGT in the germline V gene. CDR3 coding DNA: TGTGCCAGCAGGGCACAGGGACGTACGCAGTATTTT. It codes for CASRAQGRTQYF.

This clone was detected once. This rearrangement joins TRBV19 to TRBJ1-5, with 10 bases identical to TRBD1. Trimming removed 8 bases from V and 3 bases from J; junction bases left unmatched: 4. CDR1 and CDR2 from the germline V gene are LNHDA and SQIVND (reference sequence). CDR3 length: 14 amino acids. CDR3 bases: TGTGCCAGTGGGGACAGGGGATACAATCAGCCCCAGCATTTT. Protein sequence: CASGDRGYNQPQHF.

V usage is TRBV7-1 and J usage is TRBJ1-1; D is perhaps TRBD1 (6 bases). TRBV7-1 is an open reading frame whose function is uncertain. The CDR3 sequence is 13 residues long. V was trimmed by 10 bases and J by 7 bases, leaving 19 bases between them. The CDR3 sequence: CATSGWGLSEAFF. The CDR3 bases are TGTGCCACCTCGGGGTGGGGGCTGAGTGAAGCTTTCTTT.

The CDR3: CASSPPGQGSREQYF. The DNA of the CDR3 is TGTGCCAGCTCACCACCGGGACAGGGCTCGCGGGAGCAGTACTTC. The chain carries TRBV18 and TRBJ2-7; 9 positions agree with TRBD1. The CDR3 runs 15 residues. V trimming: 0 bases; J trimming: 7 bases; junction bases outside the gene matches: 7. The germline gives CDR1 KGHSH, CDR2 LQKENI.

The chain recombines TRBV15 with TRBJ2-1; unclear D gene. The CDR3 is made up of 16 amino acids. The ends were cut back, 1 base at V and 0 bases at J, with 10 bases in the middle. In germline, CDR1 is LNHNV, CDR2 YYDKDF (reference sequence). For the CDR3, the DNA is TGTGCCACCAGCAGAGTTGGCAAAAGCTCCTACAATGAGCAGTTCTTC. It specifies CATSRVGKSSYNEQFF.

This clone was recorded many times. The CDR3 sequence is CASSPLGQGPLHQPQHF. The CDR3 bases are TGTGCCAGCAGCCCATTAGGACAGGGACCCCTTCATCAGCCCCAGCATTTT. The J gene is TRBJ1-5, the V gene TRBV11-3; 8 positions match TRBD1. The CDR3 has 17 amino acids. The germline V gene encodes CDR1 SGHNT and CDR2 YENEEA. V shed 5 bases and J 5 bases; nucleotides not matched to a gene: 14.

This chain links TRBV11-3 with TRBJ2-7; possible D gene TRBD2, 6 bases. V lost 1 base and J 0 bases, leaving 10 bases between the germline ends. The V gene's germline CDR1 is SGHNT and CDR2 YENEEA. The CDR3 is 15 residues long. The CDR3 region is CASSLGAGFSYEQYF. The CDR3, as DNA: TGTGCCAGCAGCTTAGGGGCGGGATTCTCCTACGAGCAGTACTTC. The full variable domain, in which reference TRBV11-3 and TRBJ2-7 provide the parts outside the CDR3, is EAGVVQSPRYKIIEKKQPVAFWCNPISGHNTLYWYLQNLGQGPELLIRYENEEAVDDSQLPKDRFSAERLKGVDSTLKIQPAELGDSAVYLCASSLGAGFSYEQYFGPGTRLTVT.

This clone was counted between two and nine times. J is TRBJ2-2 and V is TRBV7-6; the match to TRBD1 covers 9 bases. The germline V gene encodes CDR1 SGHVS and CDR2 FNYEAQ. The junction had 9 bases not matched to a gene; V was cut back by 1 base and J by 0 bases. The CDR3 covers 19 residues. The CDR3 nucleotides read TGTGCCAGCAGCTTAGGTCTCGGGACAGGGTTAACGAACACCGGGGAGCTGTTTTTT. Translating it yields CASSLGLGTGLTNTGELFF.

This clone is medium-sized by share. The genes are TRBV28 and TRBJ1-2; 11 nucleotides align to TRBD1. V shed 4 bases and J 5 bases; nucleotides not matched to a gene: 6. This CDR3 contains 15 residues. Germline-derived CDR1 and CDR2 are MDHEN and SYDVKM. CDR3 loop: CASSSQDRGRYGYTF. DNA of the CDR3: TGTGCCAGCAGTTCCCAGGACAGGGGGCGGTATGGCTACACCTTC.

V and J are TRBV6-8 and TRBJ2-1; 11 bases fit TRBD2. The CDR3 has 15 residues. Germline V gene sequence: CDR1 MNHGY, CDR2 SAAAGT. V was pared by 5 bases and J by 3 bases, with 3 bases of the junction left unmatched. The CDR3 coding sequence is TGTGCCAGCAGTAGGACTAGCGGGTACTACAATGAGCAGTTCTTC. Encoded protein: CASSRTSGYYNEQFF.

This clone was counted only a few times. The V and J genes are TRBV28 and TRBJ2-2, with unresolved D. V was trimmed by 6 bases and J by 0 bases, leaving 5 bases between them. The CDR3 is 13 amino acids. CDR1 is MDHEN, CDR2 SYDVKM, per germline. CDR3 region: CASRTANTGELFF. The CDR3 coding sequence is TGTGCCAGCAGAACAGCGAACACCGGGGAGCTGTTTTTT.